The 14 T cell receptor beta chains below all came from one sample that was sequenced in a study of long-term antiretroviral therapy in people with HIV. The assay used was immunoSEQ (version v3.0), run at survey level. Libraries were prepared by immunoSEQ multiplex PCR; TCRdb keeps only in-frame clonotypes and omits some of them. The sample yields some 45,000 clones, roughly 86% seen once. Source: unsorted PBMCs, taken 0.1 years before starting antiretroviral therapy. Every receptor here comes from a woman aged 50 to 60 with HIV.

This chain joins TRBV25-1 and TRBJ1-1; D gene unclear. Trimming cost V 4 bases and J 1 base, with 10 bases left between them. The germline gives CDR1 MGHDK, CDR2 SYGVNS. There are 14 residues in the CDR3. CDR3 sequence: CASSVFAGNTEAFF. In nucleotides, the CDR3 is TGTGCCAGCAGTGTGTTTGCGGGGAACACTGAAGCTTTCTTT.

This chain connects TRBV9 to TRBJ1-6; possibly TRBD1 for D (6 bases). Germline loops: CDR1 SGDLS, CDR2 YYNGEE. This CDR3 spans 15 amino acids. V was trimmed by 4 bases and J by 3 bases, leaving 11 bases between them. CDR3 amino acids: CASSTTDSYNSPLHF. Here the CDR3 DNA reads TGTGCCAGCAGCACAACGGACAGCTATAATTCACCCCTCCACTTT.

The V gene is TRBV7-6, the J gene TRBJ2-1; the match to TRBD2 covers 9 bases. After removal of 3 bases from V and 0 bases from J, the junction contained 6 bases not matched to a gene. The CDR3 spans 17 residues. Germline CDR1 reads SGHVS; CDR2 reads FNYEAQ. The CDR3 is CASSLEAGGFSYNEQFF. In nucleotides, the CDR3 is TGTGCCAGCAGCTTGGAAGCGGGGGGTTTCTCCTACAATGAGCAGTTCTTC.

The CDR3 protein is CASSSFGEQYF. The CDR3 DNA reads as TGTGCCAGCAGTAGCTTCGGAGAGCAGTACTTC. V is TRBV7-2 and J is TRBJ2-7; D call uncertain. The germline V gene has CDR1 SGHTA and CDR2 FQGNSA. Trimming took off 6 bases at V and 7 bases at J, with 10 bases between the two ends. The CDR3 spans 11 residues.

The rearrangement uses TRBV30 and TRBJ1-2; D possibly corresponds to TRBD1 (5 bases). This CDR3 is 13 amino acids long. Germline loops: CDR1 GTSNPN, CDR2 SVGIG (reference sequence). With 3 bases removed from V and 0 bases from J, the gap between germline ends came to 8 bases. CDR3 nucleotide sequence: TGTGCCTGGAGGGGGGGATCTAACTATGGCTACACCTTC. Encoded protein: CAWRGGSNYGYTF.

The V call is TRBV6-5, the J call TRBJ2-2; D ambiguous. The length of the CDR3 is 15 residues. The germline gives CDR1 MNHEY, CDR2 SVGAGI. The ends were cut back, 0 bases at V and 7 bases at J, with 12 bases in the middle. In DNA, the CDR3 is TGTGCCAGCAGTTACTCGACGGTGGGGTTCGGGGAGCTGTTTTTT. It is translated as CASSYSTVGFGELFF.

This sequence joins TRBV2 and TRBJ2-4, with D tentatively TRBD1 (7 bases). This CDR3 region has 13 residues. Germline assignment: CDR1 SNHLY and CDR2 FYNNEI. V was cut by 6 bases and J by 9 bases, with 15 bases left in between. The CDR3 region is CASSPGGQLIQYF. The DNA for the CDR3 is TGTGCCAGCAGCCCCGGGGGACAGCTCATTCAGTACTTC.

The rearrangement joins TRBV7-9 to TRBJ2-3; D is possibly TRBD2 (5 bases). CDR1 and CDR2 (germline): SEHNR, FQNEAQ (reference sequence). The CDR3 extends over 15 amino acids. The ends were cut back, 7 bases at V and 2 bases at J, with 16 bases in the middle. The CDR3 spells CASNEARTYTDTQYF. CDR3 sequence (DNA): TGTGCCAGCAACGAAGCTAGGACTTACACAGATACGCAGTATTTT.

V usage is TRBV5-4 and J usage is TRBJ2-3, with D uncertain. The CDR3 sequence is 14 residues long. Deletions cut 2 bases from V and 0 bases from J, with 7 bases between. CDR1 is SGHNT, CDR2 YYREEE, per germline (reference sequence). Here the CDR3 reads CASSLGPSTDTQYF. The CDR3 region has the DNA TGTGCCAGCAGCTTAGGGCCTAGCACAGATACGCAGTATTTT.

This sequence joins TRBV6-6 and TRBJ2-3; 8 nucleotides line up with TRBD2. With V trimmed by 8 bases and J by 2 bases, 6 bases remained unmatched. The V gene's germline CDR1 is MNHNY and CDR2 SVGAGI (reference sequence). The CDR3 spans 14 residues. Written as DNA, the CDR3 is TGTGCCAGCCATGATAGCGGGGCCACAGATACGCAGTATTTT. Encoded protein: CASHDSGATDTQYF.

The chain recombines TRBV30 with TRBJ2-4; maybe TRBD2 (7 bases). Germline V gives CDR1 GTSNPN, CDR2 SVGIG (reference sequence). V lost 2 bases, J lost 0 bases, and 11 bases lay in between. CDR3 size: 15 residues. The CDR3 nucleotides are TGTGCCTGGAGTTTGGGGGGGCTAGCCAAAAACATTCAGTACTTC. It translates to CAWSLGGLAKNIQYF.

This clone was observed a few times. The chain carries TRBV19 and TRBJ2-5; 8 positions match TRBD1. This CDR3 contains 14 residues. Germline lookup yields CDR1 LNHDA and CDR2 SQIVND (reference sequence). The V and J ends lost 5 bases and 3 bases, in that order; junction bases with no gene match: 5. The CDR3 reads CASSLLDREETQYF. The CDR3 nucleotides read TGTGCCAGTAGTCTCCTGGACAGGGAAGAGACCCAGTACTTC.

This chain joins TRBV10-3 and TRBJ2-3; 7 nucleotides align to TRBD2. The CDR3 loop spans 16 amino acids. Trimming at V came to 8 bases and at J to 0 bases, leaving 11 bases not matched to a gene. Per germline, CDR1 ENHRY and CDR2 SYGVKD. The DNA of the CDR3 is TGTGCCATCGCCCGATGGGAGGGCGGGAGCACAGATACGCAGTATTTT. This sequence encodes CAIARWEGGSTDTQYF.

The V gene is TRBV2, the J gene TRBJ2-7; D might be TRBD1 (6 bases). Germline V gene sequence: CDR1 SNHLY, CDR2 FYNNEI. V lost 5 bases, J lost 2 bases, and 13 bases lay in between. The CDR3 is 14 amino acids. The CDR3, as DNA: TGTGCCAGCAGTAAGGACAGTTATGCCTACGAGCAGTACTTC. Residues: CASSKDSYAYEQYF.